Following are 24 T cell receptor beta chains from one sample sequenced in a study of T cells in Graves' hyperthyroidism and ophthalmopathy. RNA transcripts provided the source from which TCR beta CDR3 regions were amplified. Initially, a first-round RT-PCR of the TCR CDR3 employed the HTBI primer set. TCRdb used MiXCR to reprocess the multiplex PCR reads, holding one entry per CDR3 protein. Of around 720,000 distinct CDR3 sequences listed, about a third are singletons. Sequenced sample: blood. The receptors derive from a woman aged 40 to 50 with Graves' hyperthyroidism.

As regards this clonotype: Here the CDR3 omits its conserved ending phenylalanine or tryptophan, so a read error is the likely source. V usage is TRBV7-2 and J usage is TRBJ2-5; 9 bases line up with TRBD1. The CDR3 is 16 amino acids. V lost 11 bases and J lost 4; bases outside the gene matches: 17. Per germline, CDR1 SGHTA and CDR2 FQGNSA. The CDR3 DNA sequence: TGTGCCTGCCAACCCTACGGGACAGGGCGGACAGAGACCCAGTACCTC. As protein: CACQPYGTGRTETQYL.

Concerning this clonotype itself: This may stem from a read error, because a much larger clone lies one nucleotide away. V is TRBV7-9 and J is TRBJ1-4; 8 nucleotides align to TRBD1. CDR1 and CDR2 (germline): SEHNR, FQNEAQ (reference sequence). The CDR3 contains 16 residues. The chain's CDR3 is CASSDNDRGLNEELFF. CDR3 in DNA: TGTGCCAGCAGCGATAACGACAGGGGTTTAAATGAAGAACTGTTTTTT.

This clonotype was observed many times. The chain links TRBV6-5 to TRBJ2-7; tentative D call: TRBD1 (6 bases). The CDR3 is 13 residues long. Trimming removed 4 bases at V and 6 bases at J, with 13 bases between. Per the germline V gene, CDR1 is MNHEY and CDR2 is SVGAGI. The CDR3 sequence is CASSSTGLREQYF. Here the CDR3 DNA reads TGTGCCAGCAGTTCTACAGGGTTACGCGAGCAGTACTTC.

This clonotype was seen repeatedly, ten times or more. In nucleotides, the CDR3 is TGTGCCAGCAGGGCCACAGGGGGCGATCAGCCCCAGCATTTT. As protein: CASRATGGDQPQHF. The chain recombines TRBV12-3 or TRBV12-4 with TRBJ1-5; TRBD1 agrees at 9 bases. The V segment lost 6 bases and the J segment 5 bases; nucleotides outside the gene matches: 5. The CDR3 has 14 residues.

Comments on this clonotype: Relative to the germline gene, one junction end is altered; a read error may explain this. V gene TRBV10-3 combines with J gene TRBJ1-1, with D unresolved. The CDR3 consists of 17 residues. CDR1 is ENHRY, CDR2 SYGVKD, per germline. CDR3 in DNA: TGTGCCAGCAGTTACGATTTACGCTGGGCCATGAACACTGAAGCTTTCTTT. Translating it yields CASSYDLRWAMNTEAFF.

The chain has TRBV6-4 and TRBJ1-5; TRBD1 matches 7 bases. CDR1 and CDR2 (germline): MRHNA, SNTAGT. After removal of 5 bases from V and 6 bases from J, the junction contained 13 bases not matched to a gene. The CDR3 spans 16 residues. CDR3 in amino acids: CASSSRQTGFGQPQHF. The CDR3 DNA reads as TGTGCCAGCAGTTCGAGACAGACAGGGTTCGGTCAGCCCCAGCATTTT.

This clonotype has more than one count but fewer than ten. This sequence joins TRBV6-1 and TRBJ2-7; D remains ambiguous. With 2 bases removed from V and 1 base from J, the gap between germline ends came to 9 bases. Germline V gene sequence: CDR1 MNHNS, CDR2 SASEGT. CDR3 size: 14 residues. The CDR3 loop reads CASSERVLSYEQYF. The CDR3 region has the DNA TGTGCCAGCAGTGAAAGGGTGTTGTCCTACGAGCAGTACTTC.

V and J are TRBV20-1 and TRBJ2-3; D is undetermined. This CDR3 is 14 amino acids long. From germline, CDR1 is DFQATT and CDR2 SNEGSKA (reference sequence). Trimming took off 2 bases at V and 0 bases at J, with 9 bases between the two ends. In nucleotides, the CDR3 is TGCAGTGCTAGACGCGGACCTAGCACAGATACGCAGTATTTT. Its translation: CSARRGPSTDTQYF.

The V and J genes are TRBV5-1 and TRBJ1-1, with D possibly being TRBD1 (6 bases). The CDR3 contains 16 residues. The germline V gene has CDR1 SGHRS and CDR2 YFSETQ. V lost 4 bases and J lost 4, with 20 bases in between. CDR3 amino acids: CASSAAGTRGPTEAFF. CDR3 nucleotide sequence: TGCGCCAGCAGCGCTGCCGGGACCAGGGGTCCCACTGAAGCTTTCTTT.

Only a few counts were recorded for this clonotype. V is TRBV4-3 and J is TRBJ1-2; D is uncertain. The germline V gene encodes CDR1 LGHNA and CDR2 YSLEER. This CDR3 contains 15 residues. The V end was cut by 0 bases, the J end by 4 bases, with 12 bases between. CDR3 coding DNA: TGCGCCAGCAGCCAAGATGAGGCAGGACTCTATGGCTACACCTTC. It is translated as CASSQDEAGLYGYTF.

The sample holds a few counts of this clonotype. The V gene is TRBV6-5, the J gene TRBJ2-5, with 9 nucleotides matching TRBD1. Germline V lookup: CDR1 MNHEY, CDR2 SVGAGI. V shed 5 bases, J shed 5 bases, and the junction held 12 bases outside the gene matches. The CDR3 sequence is 16 residues long. The CDR3 protein is CASSPPGQGISETQYF. The CDR3 region has the DNA TGTGCCAGCAGTCCACCGGGACAGGGCATTTCGGAGACCCAGTACTTC.

This clonotype has at least ten counts. The chain joins TRBV19 to TRBJ2-5, with 7 nucleotides matching TRBD1. The CDR3 length is 14 residues. From germline, CDR1 is LNHDA and CDR2 SQIVND (reference sequence). The V gene end was trimmed by 9 bases and the J gene end by 5 bases; junction bases not matched to a gene: 12. The CDR3 reads CASATGRSSETQYF. DNA of the CDR3: TGTGCCAGCGCGACAGGGAGATCCTCCGAGACCCAGTACTTC. The full variable domain, with the rest looked up from reference TRBV19 and TRBJ2-5, is DGGITQSPKYLFRKEGQNVTLSCEQNLNHDAMYWYRQDPGQGLRLIYYSQIVNDFQKGDIAEGYSVSREKKESFPLTVTSAQKNPTAFYLCASATGRSSETQYFGPGTRLLVL.

This clonotype was found many times. The chain combines TRBV19 with TRBJ1-5; 8 nucleotides match TRBD1. From germline, CDR1 is LNHDA and CDR2 SQIVND (reference sequence). The CDR3 totals 18 residues. Unmatched junction bases numbered 18, after V lost 5 bases and J lost 6 bases. CDR3 coding DNA: TGTGCCAGTAGTCCTCGACCTTCAGGGGGCGCGTTCGCTCAGCCCCAGCATTTT. This translates into CASSPRPSGGAFAQPQHF.

There are many counts of this clonotype. Here the CDR3 DNA reads TGTGCCAGCAGCCCCATTTCCTCTGGGGCCAACGTCCTGACTTTC. Encoded protein: CASSPISSGANVLTF. V and J are TRBV9 and TRBJ2-6; no reliable D call. The ends were cut back, 4 bases at V and 0 bases at J, with 8 bases in the middle. CDR1 and CDR2 (germline): SGDLS, YYNGEE. This CDR3 contains 15 residues.

The rearrangement links TRBV5-8 to TRBJ2-2; TRBD1 agrees at 8 bases. This CDR3 comprises 16 residues. Germline loops: CDR1 SGHTS, CDR2 YDEGEE. J lost 4 bases, V lost 4 bases, and 9 bases had no gene match. CDR3 sequence (DNA): TGTGCCAGCAGCCTGACGGGACAGGTTCTCACCGGGGAGCTGTTTTTT. Amino acid sequence: CASSLTGQVLTGELFF.

This clonotype was seen ten or more times. J is TRBJ2-5 and V is TRBV12-3 or TRBV12-4; 7 bases line up with TRBD1. The CDR3 spans 13 residues. The V segment lost 6 bases and the J segment 5 bases; nucleotides outside the gene matches: 6. In DNA form, the CDR3 reads TGTGCCAGCAGCACTACAGGGGCGGAGACCCAGTACTTC. Translated, it gives CASSTTGAETQYF.

This clonotype has ten or more counts. The rearrangement joins TRBV7-3 to TRBJ1-2; D remains ambiguous. Germline CDR1 is SGHTA and CDR2 is FQGTGA. The CDR3 has 13 residues. The ends were cut back, 4 bases at V and 8 bases at J, with 14 bases in the middle. The CDR3 reads CASSSSEFGGYTF. CDR3 DNA sequence: TGTGCCAGCAGCTCCTCGGAGTTTGGAGGCTACACCTTC.

This clonotype was detected many times. The gene calls are TRBV11-1 and TRBJ1-1, with TRBD1 matching 7 bases. The CDR3 is 15 residues long. With V trimmed by 5 bases and J by 5 bases, 11 bases remained unmatched. Germline CDR1 and CDR2: SGHAT and FQDESV (reference sequence). For the CDR3, the DNA is TGTGCCAGCAGCCCACTCGACAGGGCGCGAACTGAAGCTTTCTTT. It translates to CASSPLDRARTEAFF.

Concerning this clonotype itself: Given a much more abundant clone one base away, this may be a read error. The chain carries TRBV7-9 and TRBJ1-1; D possibly corresponds to TRBD1 (6 bases). The CDR3 sequence is 14 residues long. Germline V gene sequence: CDR1 SEHNR, CDR2 FQNEAQ (reference sequence). Trimming removed 7 bases at V and 4 bases at J, with 16 bases between. In DNA form, the CDR3 reads TGTGCCAGCAAGGGAGAAGGGGGATCCACTGAAGCTTTCTTT. Encoded protein: CASKGEGGSTEAFF.

This clonotype was picked up a small number of times. The genes are TRBV19 and TRBJ1-1; D ambiguous. The V end was cut by 1 base, the J end by 0 bases, with 12 bases between. The length of the CDR3 is 16 residues. CDR1 and CDR2 (germline): LNHDA, SQIVND (reference sequence). The CDR3: CASSIVFGVVNTEAFF. In DNA, the CDR3 is TGTGCCAGTAGTATAGTATTTGGGGTCGTGAACACTGAAGCTTTCTTT.

This chain connects TRBV15 to TRBJ2-3; weak D call: TRBD2 (5 bases). Per the germline V gene, CDR1 is LNHNV and CDR2 is YYDKDF (reference sequence). V was trimmed by 8 bases and J by 1 base, leaving 10 bases between them. The CDR3 extends over 13 amino acids. The CDR3 reads CATGLRGTDTQYF. Here the CDR3 DNA reads TGTGCCACCGGGCTGAGGGGCACAGATACGCAGTATTTT.

With respect to this clonotype: Given the absence of the conserved phenylalanine or tryptophan at the CDR3 end, a read error is likely. The chain links TRBV13 to TRBJ1-1; D is possibly TRBD1 (5 bases). Germline CDR1 PRHDT, CDR2 FYEKMQ (reference sequence). The length of the CDR3 is 15 residues. V was trimmed by 3 bases and J by 5 bases, leaving 16 bases between them. CDR3 sequence reads: CASSFRVPSGTEAFL. CDR3 bases: TGTGCCAGCAGCTTCAGGGTCCCGAGTGGGACTGAAGCTTTCCTT.

The chain carries TRBV6-6 and TRBJ1-2; TRBD1 might be the D (6 bases). The CDR3 length is 15 residues. The V and J ends lost 5 bases and 0 bases respectively, with 13 bases between them. Germline V gene data show CDR1 as MNHNY and CDR2 as SVGAGI (reference sequence). Here the CDR3 DNA reads TGTGCCAGCAGTGACACAGGGCGGGCTAACTATGGCTACACCTTC. Protein: CASSDTGRANYGYTF.

This clonotype has ten or more counts. The rearrangement links TRBV7-9 to TRBJ1-2, with a tentative D call TRBD1 (5 bases). V was pared by 1 base and J by 7 bases, with 19 bases between. Germline-derived CDR1 and CDR2 are SEHNR and FQNEAQ (reference sequence). The CDR3 contains 16 residues. CDR3 protein: CASSLEAGRGDRGYTF. In DNA form, the CDR3 reads TGTGCCAGCAGCTTAGAGGCGGGACGAGGGGATCGTGGCTACACCTTC.